Listed below are T cell receptor beta chains from one sample, sequenced in a study of glioma-infiltrating T cells. MiXCR, run by TCRdb on the multiplex PCR reads, gives a single entry per CDR3 protein. The sample holds about 110,000 distinct CDR3 sequences; 25% to 30% are singletons and the top ten take 35%. Specimen: glioma tissue, nonneoplastic brain tissue, or PBMCs (not recorded which). These receptors were obtained from a human donor with low-grade glioma or glioblastoma, undergoing nonglioma brain surgery, or in good health (not recorded which). The CDR3 runs from the conserved cysteine through the conserved F or W.

j_call v_call cdr3_aa
TRBJ1-1 TRBV19 CASSILVGNTEAFF
TRBJ1-5 TRBV2 CASSGRGDQPQHF
TRBJ1-5 TRBV27 CASRQVGNGGDQPQHF
TRBJ2-7 TRBV19 CASSRLGGFAYEQYF
TRBJ2-7 TRBV6-2/TRBV6-3 CASKKERLYERYF
TRBJ1-5 TRBV5-4 CASSGSRDGEPQHF
TRBJ1-1 TRBV28 CASRQGHTEAFF
TRBJ2-5 TRBV29-1 CSAIPVSGGETQYF
TRBJ2-3 TRBV7-9 CASTTRPGQGKDTQYF
TRBJ2-3 TRBV10-3 CAISWTSGDTDTQYF
TRBJ2-7 TRBV5-4 CASSQGGMASGTYEQYF
TRBJ2-5 TRBV19 CASSKGTGGEETQYF
TRBJ2-5 TRBV19 CASSPRVLAGGLYQETQYF
TRBJ2-3 TRBV30 CAWKADAADTQYF
TRBJ2-1 TRBV3-1 CASSLTGGQYNEQFF
TRBJ1-5 TRBV5-1 CASSLGGYRNQPQHF
TRBJ2-7 TRBV2 CASKGTGASYEQYF
TRBJ2-7 TRBV18 CASSPTVSYEQYF
TRBJ2-7 TRBV29-1 CSVRDRAPYEQYF
TRBJ1-4 TRBV29-1 CSGGWSNEKLFF
TRBJ2-7 TRBV7-2 CASRPYSSEQYF
TRBJ1-1 TRBV7-9 CASSLQGAAFF
TRBJ2-1 TRBV20-1 CSAPPGTSGRNEQFF
TRBJ1-1 TRBV7-8 CASSLPGKPTYTEAFF
TRBJ2-7 TRBV20-1 CSATGRLTDEQYF
TRBJ2-7 TRBV6-1 CASYAGAYYEQYF
TRBJ1-4 TRBV7-9 CASSAYLQGASKEKLFF
TRBJ2-7 TRBV6-2/TRBV6-3 CASSLQREGEQYF
TRBJ2-6 TRBV27 CAIWEAGANVLTF
TRBJ1-3 TRBV7-2 CASSPRDRIGNTIYF
TRBJ1-1 TRBV4-2 CASSQDGAGGGTEAFF
TRBJ2-7 TRBV12-3/TRBV12-4 CASSFTGGRYEQYF
TRBJ2-7 TRBV6-9 CASSYGGCHKYEQYF
TRBJ1-1 TRBV11-3 CASSSSGREAFF
TRBJ2-1 TRBV7-2 CARSSTLRGNLGQFF
TRBJ1-1 TRBV7-9 CASNLRDTLEAFF
TRBJ2-3 TRBV12-3/TRBV12-4 CAVGGSTDTKYF
TRBJ2-7 TRBV19 CASSISAASYEQYF
TRBJ1-5 TRBV19 CASSIASGGPQHF
TRBJ2-3 TRBV28 CASRLATLNTQYF